What follows are 20 T cell receptor beta chains derived from one specimen sequenced in a study of identical twins. TCRdb re-called the 5' RACE reads with MiXCR, one entry per CDR3 protein. The data contain roughly 480,000 distinct CDR3 sequences, less than 25% of them seen just once; the ten biggest clones take up over 2.5%. The data were also submitted as part of a second study, on T cells expressing NK-cell markers.

The sample comprised CD4+ T cells sorted from blood. Receptor source: a woman between 18 and 29 years old in good health.

The table lists this clonotype with a few counts. In DNA, the CDR3 is TGTGCCAGCAGTTCCCTCGGGAGTGCGACTTACAATGAGCAGTTCTTC. Translation: CASSSLGSATYNEQFF. V gene TRBV28 combines with J gene TRBJ2-1, with D maybe TRBD2 (6 bases). The CDR3 extends over 16 amino acids. Trimming left V 4 bases short and J 4 bases short, with 17 bases between. Per germline, CDR1 MDHEN and CDR2 SYDVKM.

The chain couples TRBV10-3 to TRBJ2-7, with 9 bases matching TRBD2. Losses at the gene ends were 2 bases for V and 1 base for J; bases not matched to a gene: 6. This CDR3 region has 16 residues. Germline V gene sequence: CDR1 ENHRY, CDR2 SYGVKD. The CDR3, as DNA: TGTGCCATCAGTGAGGTAGCGGGAGCGATTTCCTACGAGCAGTACTTC. Translating gives CAISEVAGAISYEQYF.

V and J are TRBV20-1 and TRBJ2-7, with 7 positions matching TRBD1. CDR1 is DFQATT, CDR2 SNEGSKA, per germline (reference sequence). The ends lost 3 bases at V and 3 bases at J; junction bases unmatched: 5. The CDR3 runs 13 residues. CDR3 DNA sequence: TGCAGTGCTAGCCTTCCAGGGGGCTACGAGCAGTACTTC. This gives the protein CSASLPGGYEQYF.

The V gene is TRBV5-1, the J gene TRBJ2-1, with TRBD1 matching 9 bases. The V and J ends lost 2 bases and 8 bases, in that order; junction bases with no gene match: 14. The CDR3 is 17 amino acids. Germline V lookup: CDR1 SGHRS, CDR2 YFSETQ. CDR3 in DNA: TGCGCCAGCAGCTTCTTATCTCCGGGACAGGGTAAGCATGAGCAGTTCTTC. Translation: CASSFLSPGQGKHEQFF.

This clonotype occurred a few times. The genes are TRBV29-1 and TRBJ2-7, with 11 bases fitting TRBD2. In germline, CDR1 is SQVTM, CDR2 ANQGSEA. The CDR3 is 18 amino acids. J lost 2 bases, V lost 4 bases, and 16 bases had no gene match. CDR3 protein: CSVVSIGGLAAQAYEQYF. The CDR3 coding sequence is TGCAGCGTTGTCTCGATTGGGGGACTAGCGGCCCAAGCCTACGAGCAGTACTTC.

The chain is built from TRBV6-2 or TRBV6-3 and TRBJ2-5; D is possibly TRBD1 (5 bases). The ends were cut back, 6 bases at V and 2 bases at J, with 13 bases in the middle. Germline loops: CDR1 MNHEY, CDR2 SVGEGT. The CDR3 has 14 residues. CDR3 residues: CASSTSDRQETQYF. DNA of the CDR3: TGTGCCAGCAGCACATCCGACAGACAAGAGACCCAGTACTTC.

The chain uses TRBV3-1 and TRBJ2-3; D remains unclear. Germline CDR1 is LGHDT and CDR2 is YNNKEL (reference sequence). There are 15 residues in the CDR3. V lost 3 bases and J lost 5, with 15 bases in between. The CDR3 nucleotides are TGTGCCAGCAGCCAGTTGACTGGAAAGGAAGATACGCAGTATTTT. It codes for CASSQLTGKEDTQYF.

The chain recombines TRBV5-1 with TRBJ2-7; 8 positions match TRBD2. The V gene's germline CDR1 is SGHRS and CDR2 YFSETQ. Trimming cost V 3 bases and J 0 bases; bases outside gene matches: 5. The CDR3 runs 15 residues. CDR3 residues: CASSSTSGYSYEQYF. Here the CDR3 DNA reads TGCGCCAGCAGCTCCACTAGCGGTTACTCCTACGAGCAGTACTTC.

This clonotype occurred a few times. The chain has TRBV29-1 and TRBJ2-5; a possible D gene is TRBD2 (5 bases). CDR3 length equals 12 residues. Germline values: CDR1 SQVTM, CDR2 ANQGSEA. Deletions cut 3 bases from V and 5 bases from J, with 10 bases between. CDR3 loop: CSVERVRETQYF. CDR3 DNA: TGCAGCGTTGAGAGGGTTCGGGAGACCCAGTACTTC.

A remark on this clonotype: An end of the junction does not agree with germline; a read error may underlie this. This chain uses TRBV20-1 with TRBJ2-1; a weak D match, TRBD2 (6 bases). The germline V gene encodes CDR1 DFQATT and CDR2 SNEGSKA (reference sequence). The CDR3 is 14 residues long. The CDR3 DNA sequence: TGCAGTGCCCCGGACCCGGAGGACTACGATGAGCAGTTCTTC. Translation gives CSAPDPEDYDEQFF.

This clonotype was found once. The junction differs from germline at one of its ends, possibly a read error. J is TRBJ2-5 and V is TRBV5-1; 7 nucleotides align to TRBD1. Germline V lookup: CDR1 SGHRS, CDR2 YFSETQ. The CDR3 totals 13 residues. CDR3 amino acids: CASSVTGEETHYF. CDR3 DNA sequence: TGCGCCAGCAGCGTTACAGGGGAAGAGACCCATTACTTC.

The gene calls are TRBV20-1 and TRBJ2-1, with 7 positions matching TRBD2. V lost 4 bases and J lost 7; bases outside the gene matches: 10. The CDR3 has 14 residues. The germline CDR1 and CDR2 sequences are DFQATT and SNEGSKA (reference sequence). This CDR3 reads CSAIRGSLGNEQFF. The CDR3 DNA sequence: TGCAGTGCTATTCGCGGGAGTCTGGGGAATGAGCAGTTCTTC.

This clonotype was observed at least ten times. The chain carries TRBV29-1 and TRBJ2-3; TRBD1 agrees at 8 bases. The CDR3 runs 12 residues. J lost 4 bases, V lost 6 bases, and 3 bases had no gene match. Germline lookup yields CDR1 SQVTM and CDR2 ANQGSEA. The CDR3 sequence is CSVNRGADTQYF. The CDR3 DNA reads as TGCAGCGTCAACAGGGGGGCAGATACGCAGTATTTT.

The CDR3 nucleotides are TGTGCCAGCAGTGTCACTAGCGGGTACACAGATACGCAGTATTTT. It translates to CASSVTSGYTDTQYF. The chain joins TRBV2 to TRBJ2-3; 9 bases fit TRBD2. Trimming cost V 4 bases and J 2 bases; bases outside gene matches: 4. The germline V gene has CDR1 SNHLY and CDR2 FYNNEI. This CDR3 comprises 15 residues. The entire variable domain, with the rest obtained from reference TRBV2 and TRBJ2-3, is as follows: EPEVTQTPSHQVTQMGQEVILRCVPISNHLYFYWYRQILGQKVEFLVSFYNNEISEKSEIFDDQFSVERPDGSNFTLKIRSTKLEDSAMYFCASSVTSGYTDTQYFGPGTRLTVL.

This clonotype came up many times. The chain carries TRBV10-3 and TRBJ2-5, with D possibly TRBD1 on 8 matching bases. There are 14 residues in the CDR3. Trimming stripped 6 bases from V and 4 bases from J, with 15 bases between. CDR1 ENHRY and CDR2 SYGVKD come from the germline V gene. The CDR3 protein is CAIREQGEGETQYF. The CDR3 nucleotides read TGTGCCATCAGGGAACAGGGGGAGGGAGAGACCCAGTACTTC.

The J gene is TRBJ2-7, the V gene TRBV20-1; D might be TRBD2 (6 bases). This CDR3 has 13 amino acids. Looked up from germline, CDR1 is DFQATT and CDR2 is SNEGSKA (reference sequence). CDR3 nucleotide sequence: TGCAGCACAGGAGGGACGCTATCCTACGAGCAGTACTTC. Translation: CSTGGTLSYEQYF.

This clonotype was seen a handful of times. The chain carries TRBV7-9 and TRBJ1-1, with a possible D match to TRBD1 (5 bases). Germline assignment: CDR1 SEHNR and CDR2 FQNEAQ (reference sequence). CDR3 length: 15 amino acids. V was clipped by 7 bases and J by 0 bases, with 15 bases between them. The CDR3 spells CASNSGTGMNTEAFF. The CDR3 region has the DNA TGTGCCAGCAACTCCGGGACCGGGATGAACACTGAAGCTTTCTTT.

This clonotype was counted only a few times. The rearrangement joins TRBV12-3 or TRBV12-4 to TRBJ2-1; 13 bases align to TRBD2. This CDR3 is built from 16 residues. Trimming removed 6 bases from V and 2 bases from J; junction bases left unmatched: 4. CDR3 bases: TGTGCCAGCAGATACGGACTAGCGGGGGCCTACAATGAGCAGTTCTTC. This translates into CASRYGLAGAYNEQFF.

The rearrangement links TRBV5-1 to TRBJ2-3, with D perhaps matching TRBD2 (6 bases). V lost 4 bases, J lost 3 bases, and 18 bases lay in between. Germline CDR1 and CDR2: SGHRS and YFSETQ. This CDR3 has 16 residues. The CDR3: CASSAGRGNPTDTQYF. The CDR3 DNA follows: TGCGCCAGCAGCGCCGGGCGGGGCAACCCGACAGATACGCAGTATTTT.

This clonotype was seen more than once but under ten times. J is TRBJ1-6 and V is TRBV5-1; D possibly corresponds to TRBD1 (6 bases). The V gene lost 4 bases and the J gene lost 5 bases, with 13 bases spanning the gap. Germline CDR1 SGHRS, CDR2 YFSETQ. The CDR3 has 15 residues. The CDR3 bases are TGCGCCAGCAGCCCTAGGGGGAAAAATAATTCACCCCTCCACTTT. The encoded protein is CASSPRGKNNSPLHF.